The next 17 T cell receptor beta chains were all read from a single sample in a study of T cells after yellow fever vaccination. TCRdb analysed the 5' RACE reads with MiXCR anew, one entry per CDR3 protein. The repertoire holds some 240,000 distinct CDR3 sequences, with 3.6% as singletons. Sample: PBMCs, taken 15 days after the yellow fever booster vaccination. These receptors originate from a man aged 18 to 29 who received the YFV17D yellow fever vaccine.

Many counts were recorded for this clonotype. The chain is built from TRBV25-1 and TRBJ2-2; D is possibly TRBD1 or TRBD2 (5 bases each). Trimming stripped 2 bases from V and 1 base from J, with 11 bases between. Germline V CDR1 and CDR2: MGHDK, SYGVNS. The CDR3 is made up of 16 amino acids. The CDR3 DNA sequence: TGTGCCAGCAGTGAAGCAGGGACCAAGAACACCGGGGAGCTGTTTTTT. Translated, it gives CASSEAGTKNTGELFF.

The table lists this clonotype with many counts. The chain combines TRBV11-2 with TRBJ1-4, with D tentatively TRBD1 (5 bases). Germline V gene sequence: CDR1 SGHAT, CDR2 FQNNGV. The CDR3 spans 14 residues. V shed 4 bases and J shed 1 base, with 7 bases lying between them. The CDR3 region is CASSSTETNEKLFF. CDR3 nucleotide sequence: TGTGCCAGCAGCTCGACAGAAACTAATGAAAAACTGTTTTTT. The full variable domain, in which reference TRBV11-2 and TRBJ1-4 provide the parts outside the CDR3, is EAGVAQSPRYKIIEKRQSVAFWCNPISGHATLYWYQQILGQGPKLLIQFQNNGVVDDSQLPKDRFSAERLKGVDSTLKIQPAKLEDSAVYLCASSSTETNEKLFFGSGTQLSVL.

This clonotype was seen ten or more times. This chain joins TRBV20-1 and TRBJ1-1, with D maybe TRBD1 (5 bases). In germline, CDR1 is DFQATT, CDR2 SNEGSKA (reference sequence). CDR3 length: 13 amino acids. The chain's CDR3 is CRAGETVNTEAFF. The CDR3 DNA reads TGCAGAGCCGGGGAGACAGTGAACACTGAAGCTTTCTTT.

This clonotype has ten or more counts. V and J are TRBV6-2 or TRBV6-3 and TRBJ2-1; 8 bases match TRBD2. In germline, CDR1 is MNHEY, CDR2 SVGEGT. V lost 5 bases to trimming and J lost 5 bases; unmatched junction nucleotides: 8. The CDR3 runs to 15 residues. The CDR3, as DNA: TGTGCCAGCAGTGGAGGCGGGGGGCACGACAATGAGCAGTTCTTC. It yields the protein CASSGGGGHDNEQFF.

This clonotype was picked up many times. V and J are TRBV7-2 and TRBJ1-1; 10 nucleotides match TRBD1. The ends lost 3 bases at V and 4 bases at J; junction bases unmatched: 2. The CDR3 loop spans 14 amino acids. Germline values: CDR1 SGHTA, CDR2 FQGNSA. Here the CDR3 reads CASSLTGGGTEAFF. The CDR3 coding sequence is TGTGCCAGCAGCTTGACAGGGGGCGGCACTGAAGCTTTCTTT.

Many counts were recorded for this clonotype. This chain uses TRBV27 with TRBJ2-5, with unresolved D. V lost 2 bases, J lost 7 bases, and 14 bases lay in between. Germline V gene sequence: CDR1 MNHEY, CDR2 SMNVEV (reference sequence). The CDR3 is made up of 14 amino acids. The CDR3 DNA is TGTGCCAGCAGTTTAAAGGCCGGAATAACGACCCAGTACTTC. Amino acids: CASSLKAGITTQYF.

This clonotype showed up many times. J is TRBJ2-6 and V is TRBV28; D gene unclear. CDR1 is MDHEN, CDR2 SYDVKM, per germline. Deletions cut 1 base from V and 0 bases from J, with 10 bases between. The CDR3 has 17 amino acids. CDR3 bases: TGTGCCAGCAGTTTATACGGGTTTCCCTCTGGGGCCAACGTCCTGACTTTC. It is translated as CASSLYGFPSGANVLTF.

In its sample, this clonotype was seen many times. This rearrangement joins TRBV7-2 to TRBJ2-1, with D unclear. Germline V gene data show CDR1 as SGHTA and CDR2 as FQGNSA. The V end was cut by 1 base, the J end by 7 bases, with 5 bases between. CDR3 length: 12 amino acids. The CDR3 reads CASSLDSNEQFF. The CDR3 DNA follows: TGTGCCAGCAGCTTAGACTCGAATGAGCAGTTCTTC.

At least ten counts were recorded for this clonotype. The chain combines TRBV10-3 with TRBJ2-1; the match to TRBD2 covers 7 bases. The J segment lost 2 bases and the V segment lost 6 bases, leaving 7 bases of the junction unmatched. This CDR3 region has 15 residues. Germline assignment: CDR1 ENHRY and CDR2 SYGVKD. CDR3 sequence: CAIRASGTPYNEQFF. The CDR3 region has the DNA TGTGCCATCAGAGCTAGCGGTACGCCCTACAATGAGCAGTTCTTC.

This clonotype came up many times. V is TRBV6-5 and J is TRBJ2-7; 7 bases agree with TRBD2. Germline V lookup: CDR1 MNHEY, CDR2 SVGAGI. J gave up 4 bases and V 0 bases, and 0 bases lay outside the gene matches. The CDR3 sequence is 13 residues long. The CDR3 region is CASSYSRGYEQYV. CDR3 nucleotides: TGTGCCAGCAGTTACTCGCGGGGGTACGAGCAGTACGTC.

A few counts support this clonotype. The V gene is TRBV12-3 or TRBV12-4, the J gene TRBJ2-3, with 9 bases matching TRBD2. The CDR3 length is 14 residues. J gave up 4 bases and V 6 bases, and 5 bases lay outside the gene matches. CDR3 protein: CASRQRGAADTQYF. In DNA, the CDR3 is TGTGCCAGCAGACAGCGGGGGGCGGCAGATACGCAGTATTTT.

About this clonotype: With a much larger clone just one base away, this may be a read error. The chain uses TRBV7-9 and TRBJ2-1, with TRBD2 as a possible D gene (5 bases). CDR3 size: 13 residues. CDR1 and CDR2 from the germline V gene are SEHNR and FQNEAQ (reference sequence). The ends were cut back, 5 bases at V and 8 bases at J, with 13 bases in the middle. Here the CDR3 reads CASSGSMPDEQFF. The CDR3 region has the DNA TGTGCCAGCAGCGGGAGTATGCCGGATGAGCAGTTCTTC.

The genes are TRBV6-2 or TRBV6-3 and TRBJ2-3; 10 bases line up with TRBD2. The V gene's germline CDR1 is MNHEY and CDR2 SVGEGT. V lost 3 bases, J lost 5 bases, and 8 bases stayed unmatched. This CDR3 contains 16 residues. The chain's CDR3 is CASSYPSGGAIDTQYF. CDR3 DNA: TGTGCCAGCAGTTATCCCAGCGGGGGGGCCATAGATACGCAGTATTTT.

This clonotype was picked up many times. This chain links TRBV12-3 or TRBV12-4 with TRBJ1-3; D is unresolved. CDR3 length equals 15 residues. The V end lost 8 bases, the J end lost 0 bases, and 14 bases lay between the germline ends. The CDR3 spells CASGRGLSSGNTIYF. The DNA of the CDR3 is TGTGCCAGCGGGCGTGGGCTGAGCTCTGGAAACACCATATATTTT.

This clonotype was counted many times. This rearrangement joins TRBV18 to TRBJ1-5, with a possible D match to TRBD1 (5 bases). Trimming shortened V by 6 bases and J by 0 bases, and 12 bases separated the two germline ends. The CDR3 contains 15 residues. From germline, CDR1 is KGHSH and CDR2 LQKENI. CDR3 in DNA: TGTGCCAGCTCCCAACTTCAGGGTAGCAATCAGCCCCAGCATTTT. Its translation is CASSQLQGSNQPQHF.

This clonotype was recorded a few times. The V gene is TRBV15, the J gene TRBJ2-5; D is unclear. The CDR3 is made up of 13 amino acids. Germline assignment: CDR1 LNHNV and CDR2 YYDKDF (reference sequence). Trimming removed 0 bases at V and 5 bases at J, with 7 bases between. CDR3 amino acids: CATSRDYSETQYF. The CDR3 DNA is TGTGCCACCAGCAGAGATTATTCGGAGACCCAGTACTTC.

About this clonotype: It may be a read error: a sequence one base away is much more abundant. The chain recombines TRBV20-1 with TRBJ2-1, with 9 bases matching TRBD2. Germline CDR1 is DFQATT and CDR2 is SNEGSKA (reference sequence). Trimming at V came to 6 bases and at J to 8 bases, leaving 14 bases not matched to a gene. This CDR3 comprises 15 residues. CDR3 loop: CSALSSAGGYYEQFF. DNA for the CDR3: TGCAGTGCCCTGAGTTCAGCGGGGGGTTACTATGAGCAGTTCTTC.